One sample yielded the 4 T cell receptor beta chains listed below, sequenced in a study of T cells expressing NK-cell markers. TCRdb reanalyzed the 5' RACE reads and collapses them to one entry per CDR3 protein, without DNA. This listing includes 550,000 or so distinct CDR3 sequences. Material for sequencing was blood T cells: a sorted CD56 or NKG2C T cell subset, CD4+ or CD8+ T cells, or bulk PBMC T cells (not recorded which). The receptors here all came from a man aged 18 to 30 in good health.

The chain is built from TRBV5-1 and TRBJ2-1. Looked up from germline, CDR1 is SGHRS and CDR2 is YFSETQ. The CDR3 is made up of 17 amino acids. The CDR3 here is CASSPNGLRSFNNEQFF.

The rearrangement links TRBV28 to TRBJ2-3; as DNA is missing, the TRBD1 call by TCRdb cannot be tested. The germline V gene encodes CDR1 MDHEN and CDR2 SYDVKM. This CDR3 is built from 15 residues. The CDR3 sequence is CATPTTCGSTDTQYF.

The J gene is TRBJ1-4, the V gene TRBV12-3 or TRBV12-4; TCRdb reports TRBD1, a call that lacks DNA to check it against. This CDR3 has 15 amino acids. The CDR3 sequence is CASSRLGQGGEKLFF.

The chain is built from TRBV6-5 and TRBJ2-7. This CDR3 is 15 amino acids long. Germline V CDR1 and CDR2: MNHEY, SVGAGI. The CDR3 spells CASSSLARVHYEQYF.